The 22 T cell receptor beta chains reported below all come from one sample, sequenced in a study of early T cells in non-severe SARS-CoV-2 infection. TCRdb re-called the 5' RACE reads with MiXCR, one entry per CDR3 protein. The sample comprises some 46,000 distinct CDR3 sequences, about 6% of which are singletons, and roughly 20% rests with the top ten. The source was whole blood, collected at baseline. The origin of the receptors is an adult who was a healthcare worker with PCR-confirmed SARS-CoV-2 infection or an uninfected control (not recorded which).

Many counts were recorded for this clonotype. The chain employs TRBV6-6 and TRBJ1-1; D is possibly TRBD1 (6 bases). The V and J ends lost 5 bases and 5 bases respectively, with 12 bases between them. The CDR3 runs 13 residues. Germline V gene lookup returns CDR1 MNHNY and CDR2 SVGAGI (reference sequence). CDR3 in DNA: TGTGCCAGCAGTCCGGGGGCTTCGACTGAAGCTTTCTTT. It specifies CASSPGASTEAFF.

This clonotype was recorded a few times. The J gene is TRBJ1-2, the V gene TRBV29-1; 8 nucleotides line up with TRBD1. Trimming removed 2 bases from V and 4 bases from J; junction bases left unmatched: 0. The CDR3 has 12 residues. The germline V gene encodes CDR1 SQVTM and CDR2 ANQGSEA. The CDR3 DNA reads TGCAGCGTTGAAACAGGGGGCTATGGCTACACCTTC. Translated, it gives CSVETGGYGYTF.

The chain uses TRBV27 and TRBJ2-3, with D tentatively TRBD1 (5 bases). Trimming took off 6 bases at V and 2 bases at J, with 15 bases between the two ends. CDR1 and CDR2 from the germline V gene are MNHEY and SMNVEV (reference sequence). The CDR3 sequence is 15 residues long. DNA for the CDR3: TGTGCCAGCAGCGAACTCGACAGATACACAGATACGCAGTATTTT. This encodes CASSELDRYTDTQYF.

Many counts were recorded for this clonotype. This chain links TRBV6-5 with TRBJ2-1; D might be TRBD2 (6 bases). Looked up from germline, CDR1 is MNHEY and CDR2 is SVGAGI. The V and J ends lost 4 bases and 0 bases respectively, with 16 bases between them. The CDR3 loop spans 17 amino acids. CDR3 DNA: TGTGCCAGCAGTTCATCCGCGGGAAGAAACTCCTACAATGAGCAGTTCTTC. It codes for CASSSSAGRNSYNEQFF.

The chain recombines TRBV29-1 with TRBJ1-2, with 10 bases that match TRBD1. The CDR3 length is 14 residues. The ends lost 6 bases at V and 2 bases at J; junction bases unmatched: 6. In germline, CDR1 is SQVTM, CDR2 ANQGSEA. The CDR3 bases are TGCAGCGTGGACCTGGGACAGGGGAACTATGGCTACACCTTC. Its translation is CSVDLGQGNYGYTF.

A few counts support this clonotype. The chain combines TRBV11-3 with TRBJ2-3; 10 nucleotides align to TRBD2. The CDR3 length is 16 residues. V dropped 1 base and J dropped 6; count of bases not matched to a gene: 7. Germline V lookup: CDR1 SGHNT, CDR2 YENEEA. CDR3 sequence reads: CASSLGTSGTRDTQYF. CDR3 in DNA: TGTGCCAGCAGCTTAGGTACTAGCGGGACCCGGGATACGCAGTATTTT.

The sample holds a few counts of this clonotype. The rearrangement joins TRBV4-2 to TRBJ2-7; a weak D match, TRBD2 (5 bases). Germline-derived CDR1 and CDR2 are LGHNA and YNFKEQ. The CDR3 covers 13 residues. V was cut by 4 bases and J by 6 bases, with 13 bases left in between. The CDR3 DNA reads TGTGCCAGCAGCCTCGGTGGAGGTAGCGAGCAGTACTTC. Encoded protein: CASSLGGGSEQYF.

The genes are TRBV6-2 or TRBV6-3 and TRBJ1-5, with D uncertain. Per the germline V gene, CDR1 is MNHEY and CDR2 is SVGEGT. V was cut by 4 bases and J by 5 bases, with 6 bases left in between. The CDR3 covers 12 residues. The CDR3 sequence: CASSSEYQPQHF. Here the CDR3 DNA reads TGTGCCAGCAGTTCGGAGTATCAGCCCCAGCATTTT.

This clonotype has at least ten counts. V usage is TRBV7-2 and J usage is TRBJ2-7; no clear D. Germline values: CDR1 SGHTA, CDR2 FQGNSA. This CDR3 contains 14 residues. V was cut by 5 bases and J by 6 bases, with 17 bases left in between. This CDR3 reads CASSPGSLPSEQYF. CDR3 sequence (DNA): TGTGCCAGCAGCCCCGGATCCCTCCCTTCCGAGCAGTACTTC. Drawing the rest from reference TRBV7-2 and TRBJ2-7, the complete variable domain is GAGVSQSPSNKVTEKGKDVELRCDPISGHTALYWYRQSLGQGLEFLIYFQGNSAPDKSGLPSDRFSAERTGGSVSTLTIQRTQQEDSAVYLCASSPGSLPSEQYFGPGTRLTVT.

This clonotype was picked up many times. V usage is TRBV15 and J usage is TRBJ1-6; 7 bases align to TRBD1. V lost 4 bases and J lost 7; bases outside the gene matches: 7. The CDR3 runs to 15 residues. Germline CDR1 is LNHNV and CDR2 is YYDKDF (reference sequence). This CDR3 is CATSTTTGPNSPLHF. As DNA, the CDR3 is TGTGCCACCAGCACGACGACAGGGCCCAATTCACCCCTCCACTTT.

There are many counts of this clonotype. The chain employs TRBV18 and TRBJ2-1; 11 bases map to TRBD2. CDR1 and CDR2 from the germline V gene are KGHSH and LQKENI. The V and J ends lost 10 bases and 7 bases, in that order; junction bases with no gene match: 12. The CDR3 length is 15 residues. CDR3 in amino acids: CATTLAGGSLNEQFF. The CDR3 bases are TGTGCCACCACCTTAGCGGGAGGGTCCCTAAATGAGCAGTTCTTC.

This clonotype was seen more than once but under ten times. This chain joins TRBV5-1 and TRBJ2-1; 8 bases are a match to TRBD1. The CDR3 is 19 amino acids. Looked up from germline, CDR1 is SGHRS and CDR2 is YFSETQ. Trimming at V came to 3 bases and at J to 5 bases, leaving 19 bases not matched to a gene. The CDR3 DNA reads TGCGCCAGCAGCTCAGTTGGACAGGGAGCTCTTCGGTCCAACAATGAGCAGTTCTTC. Its translation is CASSSVGQGALRSNNEQFF.

The V call is TRBV2, the J call TRBJ1-4, with D unresolved. Trimming shortened V by 5 bases and J by 5 bases, and 9 bases separated the two germline ends. There are 13 residues in the CDR3. Germline-derived CDR1 and CDR2 are SNHLY and FYNNEI. The CDR3 here is CASSRQKNEKLFF. The CDR3 bases are TGTGCCAGCAGTCGGCAGAAGAATGAAAAACTGTTTTTT.

V usage is TRBV12-3 or TRBV12-4 and J usage is TRBJ1-3, with D possibly TRBD1 on 5 matching bases. This CDR3 contains 19 residues. V was clipped by 5 bases and J by 4 bases, with 27 bases between them. The CDR3 DNA follows: TGTGCCAGCAGTCCGGCCCCCGGAGGGGCGTCCTCAAGGGGAAACACCATATATTTT. Translation gives CASSPAPGGASSRGNTIYF.

This clonotype was seen at least ten times. This chain uses TRBV5-5 with TRBJ1-3, with D unclear. Germline V gene lookup returns CDR1 SGHKS and CDR2 YYEKEE (reference sequence). The germline V and J ends were trimmed by 3 bases and 0 bases, with 10 bases remaining between them. The CDR3 is 15 residues long. The CDR3 loop reads CASSSEANSGNTIYF. For the CDR3, the DNA is TGTGCCAGCAGCTCGGAGGCAAACTCTGGAAACACCATATATTTT.

This clonotype appeared a few times. This sequence joins TRBV20-1 and TRBJ2-3; 9 bases align to TRBD1. The V and J ends lost 5 bases and 1 base, in that order; junction bases with no gene match: 1. Germline loops: CDR1 DFQATT, CDR2 SNEGSKA (reference sequence). The CDR3 runs 13 residues. As DNA, the CDR3 is TGCAGTGCTGACAGGGGGGGCACAGATACGCAGTATTTT. The encoded protein is CSADRGGTDTQYF.

The chain has TRBV11-3 and TRBJ2-7, with TRBD2 identical over 12 bases. Germline assignment: CDR1 SGHNT and CDR2 YENEEA. CDR3 length: 15 amino acids. With V trimmed by 0 bases and J by 7 bases, 4 bases remained unmatched. The CDR3 DNA sequence: TGTGCCAGCAGCTTAGACGGACTAGCGGGGAGGGAGCAGTACTTC. Its protein product is CASSLDGLAGREQYF.

This clonotype came up a few times. The chain employs TRBV7-2 and TRBJ2-7, with D perhaps matching TRBD1 or TRBD2 (5 bases each). This CDR3 comprises 14 residues. Germline V gene data show CDR1 as SGHTA and CDR2 as FQGNSA. Trimming shortened V by 2 bases and J by 5 bases, and 13 bases separated the two germline ends. The CDR3 nucleotides read TGTGCCAGCAGCTTAATGGGACCCCTTAACGAGCAGTACTTC. This translates into CASSLMGPLNEQYF.

This clonotype was counted only a few times. V and J are TRBV19 and TRBJ1-3; D unresolved. The CDR3 sequence is 13 residues long. V lost 5 bases and J lost 8, with 13 bases in between. The germline V gene encodes CDR1 LNHDA and CDR2 SQIVND (reference sequence). The CDR3 reads CASSQFSRHTIYF. CDR3 DNA sequence: TGTGCCAGTAGTCAATTTTCTCGGCACACCATATATTTT.

This clonotype was seen many times. In DNA form, the CDR3 reads TGTGCCAGCAGTTCGACTAGCGAGTACCAAGAGACCCAGTACTTC. Translating it yields CASSSTSEYQETQYF. The chain links TRBV12-3 or TRBV12-4 to TRBJ2-5, with TRBD2 matching 8 bases. V lost 4 bases, J lost 0 bases, and 4 bases stayed unmatched. This CDR3 comprises 15 residues.

The V call is TRBV5-1, the J call TRBJ2-1, with 13 bases identical to TRBD2. V lost 3 bases and J lost 8; bases outside the gene matches: 8. Looked up from germline, CDR1 is SGHRS and CDR2 is YFSETQ. CDR3 length: 16 amino acids. DNA for the CDR3: TGCGCCAGCAGCTCGGCCGGGACTAGCGGGACGGATGAGCAGTTCTTC. Translated, it gives CASSSAGTSGTDEQFF.

V and J are TRBV29-1 and TRBJ1-2; D call uncertain. Trimming removed 3 bases at V and 12 bases at J, with 17 bases between. There are 12 residues in the CDR3. CDR1 is SQVTM, CDR2 ANQGSEA, per germline. The CDR3 here is CSVDNRHQGHTF. CDR3 bases: TGCAGCGTTGACAATAGACACCAAGGCCACACCTTC.